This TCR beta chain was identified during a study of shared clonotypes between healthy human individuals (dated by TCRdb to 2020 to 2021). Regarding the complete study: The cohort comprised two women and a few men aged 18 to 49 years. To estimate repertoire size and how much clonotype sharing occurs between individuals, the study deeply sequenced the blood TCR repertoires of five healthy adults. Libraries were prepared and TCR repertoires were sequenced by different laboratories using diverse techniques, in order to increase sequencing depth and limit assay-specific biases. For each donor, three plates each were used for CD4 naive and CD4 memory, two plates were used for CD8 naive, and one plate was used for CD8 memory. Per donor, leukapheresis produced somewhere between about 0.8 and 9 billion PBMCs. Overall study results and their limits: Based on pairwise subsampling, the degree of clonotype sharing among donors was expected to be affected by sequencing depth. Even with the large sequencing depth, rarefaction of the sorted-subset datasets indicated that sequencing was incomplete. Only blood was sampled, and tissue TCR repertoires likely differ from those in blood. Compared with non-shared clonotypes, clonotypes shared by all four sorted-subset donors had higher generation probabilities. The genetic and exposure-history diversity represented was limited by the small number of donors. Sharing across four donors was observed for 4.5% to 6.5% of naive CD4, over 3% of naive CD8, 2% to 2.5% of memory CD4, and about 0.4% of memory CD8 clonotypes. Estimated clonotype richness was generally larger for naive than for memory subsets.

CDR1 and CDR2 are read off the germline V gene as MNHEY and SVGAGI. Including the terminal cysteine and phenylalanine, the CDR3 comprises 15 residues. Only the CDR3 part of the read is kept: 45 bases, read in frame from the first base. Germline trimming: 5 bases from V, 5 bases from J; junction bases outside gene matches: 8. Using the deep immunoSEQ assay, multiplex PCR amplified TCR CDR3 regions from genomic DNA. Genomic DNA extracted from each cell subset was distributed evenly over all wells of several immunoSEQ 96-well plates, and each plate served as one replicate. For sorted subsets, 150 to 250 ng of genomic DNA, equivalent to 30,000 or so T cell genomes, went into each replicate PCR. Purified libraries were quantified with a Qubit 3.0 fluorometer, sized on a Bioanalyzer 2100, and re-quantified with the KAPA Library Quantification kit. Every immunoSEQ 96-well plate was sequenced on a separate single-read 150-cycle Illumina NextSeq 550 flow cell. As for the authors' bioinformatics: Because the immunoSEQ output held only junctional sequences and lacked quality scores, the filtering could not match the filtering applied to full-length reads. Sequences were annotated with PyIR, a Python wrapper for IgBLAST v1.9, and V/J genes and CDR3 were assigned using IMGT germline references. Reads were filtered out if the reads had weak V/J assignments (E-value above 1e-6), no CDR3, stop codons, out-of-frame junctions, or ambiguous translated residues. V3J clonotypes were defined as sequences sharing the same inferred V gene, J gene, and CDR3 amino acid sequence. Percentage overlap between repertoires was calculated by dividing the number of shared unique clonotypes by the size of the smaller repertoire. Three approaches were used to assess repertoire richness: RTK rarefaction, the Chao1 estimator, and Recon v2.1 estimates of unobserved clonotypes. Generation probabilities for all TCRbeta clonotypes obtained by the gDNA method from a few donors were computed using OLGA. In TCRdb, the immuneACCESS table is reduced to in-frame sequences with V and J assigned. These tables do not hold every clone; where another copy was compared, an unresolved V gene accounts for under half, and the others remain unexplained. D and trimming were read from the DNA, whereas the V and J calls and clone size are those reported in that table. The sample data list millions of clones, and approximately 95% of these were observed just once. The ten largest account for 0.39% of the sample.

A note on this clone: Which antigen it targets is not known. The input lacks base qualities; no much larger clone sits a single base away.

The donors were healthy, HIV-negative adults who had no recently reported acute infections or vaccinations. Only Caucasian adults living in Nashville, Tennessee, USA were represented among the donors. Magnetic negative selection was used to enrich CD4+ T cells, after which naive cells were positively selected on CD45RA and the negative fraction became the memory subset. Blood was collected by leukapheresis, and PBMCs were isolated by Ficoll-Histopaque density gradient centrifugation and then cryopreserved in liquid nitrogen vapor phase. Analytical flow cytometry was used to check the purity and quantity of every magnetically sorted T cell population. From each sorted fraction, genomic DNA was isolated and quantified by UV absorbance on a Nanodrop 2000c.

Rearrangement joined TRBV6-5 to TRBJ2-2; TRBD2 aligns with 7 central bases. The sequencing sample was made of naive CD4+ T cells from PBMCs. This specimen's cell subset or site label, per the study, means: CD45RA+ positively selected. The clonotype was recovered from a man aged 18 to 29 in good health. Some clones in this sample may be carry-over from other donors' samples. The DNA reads TGTGCCAGCAGTAGCGGGGCCCGGAGTACCGGGGAGCTGTTTTTT. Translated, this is CASSSGARSTGELFF.